This is a list of T cell receptor beta chains from one sample in a study of early T cells in non-severe SARS-CoV-2 infection. TCRdb reprocessed the 5' RACE reads with MiXCR, giving one entry per CDR3 protein. The data contain about 33,000 distinct CDR3 sequences, around 4.6% of them singletons. Sequencing was carried out using whole blood. These receptors originate from an adult who was a healthcare worker with PCR-confirmed SARS-CoV-2 infection or an uninfected control (not recorded which). Both conserved end residues are part of each CDR3. Each record gives: D gene, V gene, clone size, J gene, CDR3 protein, CDR3 DNA. D genes are given only for firm matches. Part of the rows lack a size; the others show once, few, many or a class for expanded clones.

NA	TRBV30	NA	TRBJ1-1	CAWSWWGRTEAFF	TGTGCCTGGAGTTGGTGGGGGAGGACTGAAGCTTTCTTT
NA	TRBV20-1	NA	TRBJ1-2	CSAREGNYGYTF	TGCAGTGCTAGAGAGGGGAACTATGGCTACACCTTC
NA	TRBV20-1	NA	TRBJ2-7	CSARDGPIYEQYF	TGCAGTGCTAGAGACGGACCGATCTACGAGCAGTACTTC
NA	TRBV6-4	many	TRBJ1-1	CASSDPRLGGLAFF	TGTGCCAGCAGTGACCCACGCCTTGGAGGGCTGGCTTTCTTT
TRBD2	TRBV5-1	many	TRBJ2-3	CASRHTAGLASDTQYF	TGCGCCAGCAGGCACACAGCAGGACTAGCGTCAGATACGCAGTATTTT
NA	TRBV12-3/TRBV12-4	many	TRBJ2-1	CASTPTLRQSNEQFF	TGTGCCAGCACCCCTACCCTTAGACAGTCCAATGAGCAGTTCTTC
NA	TRBV7-8	many	TRBJ1-6	CASSLREGKDSPLHF	TGTGCCAGCAGCTTGCGAGAAGGGAAGGATTCACCCCTCCACTTT
NA	TRBV6-5	many	TRBJ1-1	CASSTKRNTEAFF	TGTGCCAGCAGTACAAAGAGGAACACTGAAGCTTTCTTT
NA	TRBV30	many	TRBJ1-2	CAWSAPGSAGGYTF	TGTGCCTGGAGTGCCCCCGGGAGCGCGGGTGGCTACACCTTC
NA	TRBV11-2	NA	TRBJ2-3	CASSQRTTDTQYF	TGTGCCAGCAGCCAAAGGACCACAGATACGCAGTATTTT
NA	TRBV12-3/TRBV12-4	many	TRBJ2-7	CASRRGNYEQYF	TGTGCCAGCAGGCGGGGCAACTACGAGCAGTACTTC
NA	TRBV12-3/TRBV12-4	many	TRBJ2-3	CASSPQGGKDTQYF	TGTGCCAGCAGTCCACAGGGCGGAAAAGATACGCAGTATTTT
TRBD1	TRBV12-3/TRBV12-4	few	TRBJ2-7	CASSLDRGSTYEQYF	TGTGCCAGCAGTTTGGACAGGGGCTCCACCTACGAGCAGTACTTC
NA	TRBV28	few	TRBJ2-3	CASSLEIGAGLSTDTQYF	TGTGCCAGCAGTTTAGAGATCGGGGCAGGGCTATCCACAGATACGCAGTATTTT
NA	TRBV7-2	many	TRBJ2-3	CASSLRTDTQYF	TGTGCCAGCAGCTTACGCACAGATACGCAGTATTTT
NA	TRBV7-2	few	TRBJ1-1	CASSRAAGTEAFF	TGTGCCAGCAGCAGAGCTGCAGGGACTGAAGCTTTCTTT
NA	TRBV7-2	NA	TRBJ1-4	CASSLAGGNEKLFF	TGTGCCAGCAGCTTAGCGGGGGGTAATGAAAAACTGTTTTTT